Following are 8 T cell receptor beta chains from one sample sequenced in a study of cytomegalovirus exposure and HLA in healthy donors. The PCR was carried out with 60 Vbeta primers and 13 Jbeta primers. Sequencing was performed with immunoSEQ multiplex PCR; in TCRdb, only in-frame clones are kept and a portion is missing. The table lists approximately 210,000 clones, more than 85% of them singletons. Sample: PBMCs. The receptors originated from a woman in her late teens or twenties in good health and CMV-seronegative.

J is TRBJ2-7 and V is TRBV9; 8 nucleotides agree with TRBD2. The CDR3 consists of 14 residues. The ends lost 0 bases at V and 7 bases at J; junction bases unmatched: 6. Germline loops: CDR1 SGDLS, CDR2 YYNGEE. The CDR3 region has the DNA TGTGCCAGCAGCGTAGACGGGGGGGCGGGTGAGCAGTACTTC. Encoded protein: CASSVDGGAGEQYF. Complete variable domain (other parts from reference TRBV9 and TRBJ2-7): DSGVTQTPKHLITATGQRVTLRCSPRSGDLSVYWYQQSLDQGLQFLIQYYNGEERAKGNILERFSAQQFPDLHSELNLSSLELGDSALYFCASSVDGGAGEQYFGPGTRLTVT.

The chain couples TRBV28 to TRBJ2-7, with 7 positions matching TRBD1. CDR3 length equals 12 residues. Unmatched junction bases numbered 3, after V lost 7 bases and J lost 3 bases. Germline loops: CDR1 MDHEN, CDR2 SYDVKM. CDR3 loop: CASNRGRYEQYF. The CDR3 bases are TGTGCCAGCAACAGGGGTCGCTACGAGCAGTACTTC. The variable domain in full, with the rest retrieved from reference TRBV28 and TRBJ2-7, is DVKVTQSSRYLVKRTGEKVFLECVQDMDHENMFWYRQDPGLGLRLIYFSYDVKMKEKGDIPEGYSVSREKKERFSLILESASTNQTSMYLCASNRGRYEQYFGPGTRLTVT.

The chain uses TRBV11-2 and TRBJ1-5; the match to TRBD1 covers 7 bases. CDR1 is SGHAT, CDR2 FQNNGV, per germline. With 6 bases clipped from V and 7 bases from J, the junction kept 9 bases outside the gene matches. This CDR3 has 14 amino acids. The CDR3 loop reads CASRKGQGEQPQHF. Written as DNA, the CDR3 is TGTGCCAGCAGAAAGGGCCAGGGGGAACAGCCCCAGCATTTT.

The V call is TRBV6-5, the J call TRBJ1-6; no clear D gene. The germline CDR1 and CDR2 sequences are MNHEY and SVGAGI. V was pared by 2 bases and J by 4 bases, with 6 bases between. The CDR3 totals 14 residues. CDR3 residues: CASSYREYNSPLHF. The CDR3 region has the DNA TGTGCCAGCAGTTACAGGGAGTATAATTCACCCCTCCACTTT.

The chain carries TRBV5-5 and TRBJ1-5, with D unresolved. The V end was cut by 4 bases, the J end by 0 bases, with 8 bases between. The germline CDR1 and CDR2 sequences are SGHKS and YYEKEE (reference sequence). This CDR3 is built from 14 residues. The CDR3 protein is CASSPGHSNQPQHF. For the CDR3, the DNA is TGTGCCAGCAGCCCAGGCCATAGCAATCAGCCCCAGCATTTT.

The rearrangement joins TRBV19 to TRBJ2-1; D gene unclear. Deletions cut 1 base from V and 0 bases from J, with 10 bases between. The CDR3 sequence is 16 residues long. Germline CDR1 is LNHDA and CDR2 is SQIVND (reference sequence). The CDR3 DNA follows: TGTGCCAGTAGTATAGGTAGCAAGTTCTCCTACAATGAGCAGTTCTTC. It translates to CASSIGSKFSYNEQFF. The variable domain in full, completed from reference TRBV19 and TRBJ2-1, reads DGGITQSPKYLFRKEGQNVTLSCEQNLNHDAMYWYRQDPGQGLRLIYYSQIVNDFQKGDIAEGYSVSREKKESFPLTVTSAQKNPTAFYLCASSIGSKFSYNEQFFGPGTRLTVL.

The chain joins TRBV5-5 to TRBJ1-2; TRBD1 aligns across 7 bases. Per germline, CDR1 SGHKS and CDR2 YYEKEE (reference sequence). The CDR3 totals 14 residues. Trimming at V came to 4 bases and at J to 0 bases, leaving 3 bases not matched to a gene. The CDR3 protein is CASSGGQANYGYTF. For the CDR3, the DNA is TGTGCCAGCAGCGGCGGACAGGCTAACTATGGCTACACCTTC.

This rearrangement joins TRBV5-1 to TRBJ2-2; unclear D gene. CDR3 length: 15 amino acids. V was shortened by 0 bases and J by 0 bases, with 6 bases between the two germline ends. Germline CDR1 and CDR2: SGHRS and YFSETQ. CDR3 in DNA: TGCGCCAGCAGCTTGGGCAGTACGAACACCGGGGAGCTGTTTTTT. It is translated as CASSLGSTNTGELFF.